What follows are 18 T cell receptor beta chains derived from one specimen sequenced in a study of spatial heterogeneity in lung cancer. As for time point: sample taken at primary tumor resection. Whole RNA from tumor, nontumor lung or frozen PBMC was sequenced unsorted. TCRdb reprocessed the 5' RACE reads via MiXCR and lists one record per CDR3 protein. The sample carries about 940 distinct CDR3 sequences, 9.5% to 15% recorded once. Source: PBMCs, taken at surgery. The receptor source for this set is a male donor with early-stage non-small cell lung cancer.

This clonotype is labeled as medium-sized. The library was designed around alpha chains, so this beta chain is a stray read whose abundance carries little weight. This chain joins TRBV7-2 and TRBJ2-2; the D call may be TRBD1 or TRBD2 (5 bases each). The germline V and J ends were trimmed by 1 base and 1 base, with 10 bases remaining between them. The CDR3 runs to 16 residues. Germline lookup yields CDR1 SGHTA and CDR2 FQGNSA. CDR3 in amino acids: CASSLDGALNTGELFF. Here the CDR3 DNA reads TGTGCCAGCAGCTTAGACGGGGCACTGAACACCGGGGAGCTGTTTTTT.

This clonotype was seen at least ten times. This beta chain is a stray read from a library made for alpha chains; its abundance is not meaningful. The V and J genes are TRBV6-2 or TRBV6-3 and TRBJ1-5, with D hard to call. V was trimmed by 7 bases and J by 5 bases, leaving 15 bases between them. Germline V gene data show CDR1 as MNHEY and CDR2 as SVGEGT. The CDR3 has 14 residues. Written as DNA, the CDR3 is TGTGCCAGCACCAAAGCGGGGTCTCATCAGCCCCAGCATTTT. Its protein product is CASTKAGSHQPQHF.

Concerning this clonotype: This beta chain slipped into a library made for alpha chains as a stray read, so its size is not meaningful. The CDR3 DNA follows: TGCAGCGTTGAAGATCTTCAGGGGGTGAATGAGCAGTTCTTC. This translates into CSVEDLQGVNEQFF. The chain carries TRBV29-1 and TRBJ2-1; 7 positions match TRBD1. Germline V gene lookup returns CDR1 SQVTM and CDR2 ANQGSEA. After removal of 0 bases from V and 7 bases from J, the junction contained 6 bases not matched to a gene. This CDR3 contains 14 residues.

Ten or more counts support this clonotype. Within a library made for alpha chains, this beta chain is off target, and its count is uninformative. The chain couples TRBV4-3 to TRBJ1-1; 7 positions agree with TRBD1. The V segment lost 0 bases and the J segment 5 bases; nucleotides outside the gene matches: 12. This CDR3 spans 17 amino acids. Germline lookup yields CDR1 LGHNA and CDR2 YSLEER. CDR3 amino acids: CASSQDGAGRGGTEAFF. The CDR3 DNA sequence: TGCGCCAGCAGCCAAGATGGAGCAGGCAGGGGGGGGACTGAAGCTTTCTTT.

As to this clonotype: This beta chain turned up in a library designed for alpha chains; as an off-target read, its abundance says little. The CDR3 DNA is TGTGCCAGCAGATCCCTAAACACCGGGGAGCTGTTTTTT. Its protein product is CASRSLNTGELFF. The chain carries TRBV7-1 and TRBJ2-2; D remains ambiguous. TRBV7-1 is an open reading frame whose function is uncertain. With 6 bases removed from V and 2 bases from J, the gap between germline ends came to 7 bases. This CDR3 region has 13 residues.

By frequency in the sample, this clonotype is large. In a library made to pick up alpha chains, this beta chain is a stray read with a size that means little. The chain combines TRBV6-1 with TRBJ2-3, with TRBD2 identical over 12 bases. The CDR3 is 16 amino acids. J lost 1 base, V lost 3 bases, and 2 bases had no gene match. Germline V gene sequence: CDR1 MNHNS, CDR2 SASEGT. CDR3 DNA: TGTGCCAGCAGTGACCGACTAGCGGGGGGCACAGATACGCAGTATTTT. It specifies CASSDRLAGGTDTQYF.

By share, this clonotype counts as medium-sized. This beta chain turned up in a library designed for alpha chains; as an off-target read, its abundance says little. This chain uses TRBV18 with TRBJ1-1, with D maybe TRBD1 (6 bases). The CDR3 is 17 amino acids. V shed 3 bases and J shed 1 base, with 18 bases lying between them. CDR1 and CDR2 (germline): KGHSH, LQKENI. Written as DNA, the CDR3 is TGTGCCAGCTCACCGAAGCGTTCAGGGGTGGGGAACACTGAAGCTTTCTTT. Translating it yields CASSPKRSGVGNTEAFF.

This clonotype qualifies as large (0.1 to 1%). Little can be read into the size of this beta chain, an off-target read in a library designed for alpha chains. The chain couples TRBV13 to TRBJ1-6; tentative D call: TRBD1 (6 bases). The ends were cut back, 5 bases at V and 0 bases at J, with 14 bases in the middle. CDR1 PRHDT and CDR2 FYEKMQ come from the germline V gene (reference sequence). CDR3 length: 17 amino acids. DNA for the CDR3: TGTGCCAGCAGCAGAATCACAGGGAGCTCCTATAATTCACCCCTCCACTTT. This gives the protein CASSRITGSSYNSPLHF.

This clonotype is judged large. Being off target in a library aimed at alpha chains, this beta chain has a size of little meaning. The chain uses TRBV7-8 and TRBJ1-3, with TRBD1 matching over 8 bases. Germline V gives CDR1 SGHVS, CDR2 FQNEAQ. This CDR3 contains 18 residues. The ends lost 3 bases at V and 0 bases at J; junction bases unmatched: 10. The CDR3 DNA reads TGTGCCAGCAGCTTGGGGCAGGGGGCTTTAATCTCTGGAAACACCATATATTTT. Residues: CASSLGQGALISGNTIYF.

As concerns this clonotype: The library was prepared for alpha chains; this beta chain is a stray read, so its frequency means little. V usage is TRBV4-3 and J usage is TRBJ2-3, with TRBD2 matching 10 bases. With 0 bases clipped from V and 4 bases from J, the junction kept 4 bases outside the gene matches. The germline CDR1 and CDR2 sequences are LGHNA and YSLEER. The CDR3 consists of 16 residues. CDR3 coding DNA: TGCGCCAGCAGCCAAGACCCTAGCGGGAGACCAGATACGCAGTATTTT. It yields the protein CASSQDPSGRPDTQYF.

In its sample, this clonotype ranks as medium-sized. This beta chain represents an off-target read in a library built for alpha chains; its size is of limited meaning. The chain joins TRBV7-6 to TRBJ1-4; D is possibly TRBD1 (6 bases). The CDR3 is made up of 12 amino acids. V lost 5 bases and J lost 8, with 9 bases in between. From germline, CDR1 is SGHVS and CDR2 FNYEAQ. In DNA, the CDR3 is TGTGCCAGCAGCCTGGGGGGCGAAAAACTGTTTTTT. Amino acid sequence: CASSLGGEKLFF.

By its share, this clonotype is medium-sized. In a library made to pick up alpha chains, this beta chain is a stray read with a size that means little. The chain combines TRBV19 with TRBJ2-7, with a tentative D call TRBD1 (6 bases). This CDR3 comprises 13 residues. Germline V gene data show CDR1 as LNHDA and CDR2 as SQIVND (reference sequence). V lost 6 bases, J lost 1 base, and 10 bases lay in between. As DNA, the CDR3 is TGTGCCAGTAGGAACAGGGCTTCCTACGAGCAGTACTTC. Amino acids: CASRNRASYEQYF. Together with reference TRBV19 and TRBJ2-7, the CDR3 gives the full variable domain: DGGITQSPKYLFRKEGQNVTLSCEQNLNHDAMYWYRQDPGQGLRLIYYSQIVNDFQKGDIAEGYSVSREKKESFPLTVTSAQKNPTAFYLCASRNRASYEQYFGPGTRLTVT.

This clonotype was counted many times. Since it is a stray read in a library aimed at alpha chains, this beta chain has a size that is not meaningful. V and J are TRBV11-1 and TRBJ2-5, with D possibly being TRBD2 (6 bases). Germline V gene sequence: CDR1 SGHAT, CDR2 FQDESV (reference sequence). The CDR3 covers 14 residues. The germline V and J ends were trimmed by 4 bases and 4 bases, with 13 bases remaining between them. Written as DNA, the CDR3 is TGTGCCAGCAGCTACCGACGGAGGGGAGAGACCCAGTACTTC. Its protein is CASSYRRRGETQYF.

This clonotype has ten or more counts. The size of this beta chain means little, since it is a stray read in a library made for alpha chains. The CDR3 region is CASSPLAGGKETQYF. For the CDR3, the DNA is TGCGCCAGCAGCCCGTTAGCGGGGGGCAAAGAGACCCAGTACTTC. V and J are TRBV4-3 and TRBJ2-5; 10 bases line up with TRBD2. There are 15 residues in the CDR3. With V trimmed by 4 bases and J by 3 bases, 5 bases remained unmatched. Germline CDR1 is LGHNA and CDR2 is YSLEER.

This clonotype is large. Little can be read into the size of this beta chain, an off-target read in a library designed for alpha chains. CDR3 bases: TGTGCCAGCAGCCCTAAGACAGGGTTGAACACTGAAGCTTTCTTT. Protein product: CASSPKTGLNTEAFF. V usage is TRBV7-2 and J usage is TRBJ1-1; 7 bases agree with TRBD1. The CDR3 sequence is 15 residues long. V dropped 5 bases and J dropped 0; count of bases not matched to a gene: 6. Germline CDR1 is SGHTA and CDR2 is FQGNSA. Variable domain in full (rest from reference TRBV7-2 and TRBJ1-1): GAGVSQSPSNKVTEKGKDVELRCDPISGHTALYWYRQSLGQGLEFLIYFQGNSAPDKSGLPSDRFSAERTGGSVSTLTIQRTQQEDSAVYLCASSPKTGLNTEAFFGQGTRLTVV.

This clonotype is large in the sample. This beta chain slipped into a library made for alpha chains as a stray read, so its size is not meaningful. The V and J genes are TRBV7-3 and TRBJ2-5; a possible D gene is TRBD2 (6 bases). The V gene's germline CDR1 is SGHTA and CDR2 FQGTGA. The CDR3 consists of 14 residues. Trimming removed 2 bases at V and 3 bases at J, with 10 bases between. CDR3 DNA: TGTGCCAGCAGCTTACGGGGCGGGAAAGAGACCCAGTACTTC. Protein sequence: CASSLRGGKETQYF. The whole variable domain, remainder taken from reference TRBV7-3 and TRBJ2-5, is GAGVSQTPSNKVTEKGKYVELRCDPISGHTALYWYRQSLGQGPEFLIYFQGTGAADDSGLPNDRFFAVRPEGSVSTLKIQRTERGDSAVYLCASSLRGGKETQYFGPGTRLLVL.

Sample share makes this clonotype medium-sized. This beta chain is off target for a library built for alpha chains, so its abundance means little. The CDR3 here is CASSPRDRATEAFF. The DNA of the CDR3 is TGTGCCAGCAGTCCCCGGGACAGGGCCACTGAAGCTTTCTTT. This sequence joins TRBV6-2 or TRBV6-3 and TRBJ1-1; 9 bases line up with TRBD1. V shed 5 bases and J 4 bases; nucleotides not matched to a gene: 5. From germline, CDR1 is MNHEY and CDR2 SVGEGT. The CDR3 loop spans 14 amino acids.

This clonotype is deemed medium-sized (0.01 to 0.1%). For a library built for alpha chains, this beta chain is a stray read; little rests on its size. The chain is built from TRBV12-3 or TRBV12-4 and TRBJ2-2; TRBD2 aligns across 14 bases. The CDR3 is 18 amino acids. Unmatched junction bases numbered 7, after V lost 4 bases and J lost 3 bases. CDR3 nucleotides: TGTGCCAGCAGTTCCCCACGGACTAGCGGGGGGTACACCGGGGAGCTGTTTTTT. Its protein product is CASSSPRTSGGYTGELFF.